Sequencing of this T cell receptor (beta chain) was carried out in a study of tumor and adjacent non-tumor tissue in lung cancer. General study points: Top 100 clones took a larger repertoire share in normal lung. Tumor tissue had significantly higher TCR diversity than normal lung.

A note on this clonotype: The antigen remains unidentified. Compared with germline, one end of the junction differs, possibly owing to a read error.

The template was RNA from unsorted bulk tissue. The normal lung tissue was taken more than 3 cm from the tumor edge. Three rounds of nested PCR, following a modified ARM-PCR protocol, produced the TCRbeta library. MiXCR, run by TCRdb on the multiplex PCR reads, gives a single entry per CDR3 protein. The sample lists some 51,000 distinct CDR3 sequences, about 68% occurring once. The CDR3 loop spans 17 amino acids. Germline V CDR1 and CDR2: SGHVS, FQNEAQ. The source material was distant non-tumor lung tissue. This sequence joins TRBV7-8 and TRBJ2-1; TRBD2 matches 9 bases. The TCR sequence derives from a woman in her 70s with non-small cell lung cancer. CDR3 sequence: CASSSSRSGRFYGEHSF. In DNA, the CDR3 is TGTGCCAGCAGCTCTAGCCGGAGCGGGAGGTTTTACGGTGAGCATTCCTTC.